A selection of T cell receptor beta chains follows, all from one sample in a study of CD8+CD57+ T cells in acquired aplastic anemia. TCRdb reprocessed the reads via MiXCR and lists one record per CDR3 protein. Of approximately 200,000 distinct CDR3 sequences in the sample, roughly 64% were seen once. Sequencing used sorted CD4+, CD8+, or CD8+CD57+ T cells (not recorded which) from PBMCs. These receptors originate from a human donor with severe aplastic anemia or a healthy control (not recorded which). Both conserved end residues are part of each CDR3. D genes are given only for firm matches. Clone size is shown for a subset of rows, as once, few, many or a class of expanded clone.

d_call	j_call	v_call	cdr3_length	clone_size	cdr3_aa	cdr3_nt
TRBD1	TRBJ2-5	TRBV24-1	15	many	CATSDRVGQAETQYF	TGTGCCACCAGTGATAGAGTAGGACAGGCAGAGACCCAGTACTTC
TRBD2	TRBJ2-1	TRBV7-3	16	NA	CASSLMLGLGGSTQFF	TGTGCCAGCAGCTTAATGTTAGGGTTGGGAGGGAGTACGCAGTTCTTC
NA	TRBJ1-1	TRBV9	15	NA	CASSVEPGVNTEAFF	TGTGCCAGCAGCGTAGAGCCAGGGGTGAACACTGAAGCTTTCTTT
NA	TRBJ2-2	TRBV2	13	few	CASSPIGSGELFF	TGTGCCAGCAGTCCCATTGGTTCCGGGGAGCTGTTTTTT
NA	TRBJ1-6	TRBV19	16	NA	CASSVQVVPSGSPLHF	TGTGCCAGTAGTGTACAGGTCGTCCCCTCGGGGTCACCCCTCCACTTT
TRBD2	TRBJ2-7	TRBV2	17	few	CASSGPWSSGGRYEQYF	TGTGCCAGCAGTGGCCCCTGGTCAAGCGGGGGGCGGTACGAGCAGTACTTC
TRBD2	TRBJ2-7	TRBV28	15	NA	CASSSGNGGVGEQYF	TGTGCCAGCAGTTCGGGCAACGGGGGGGTAGGCGAGCAGTACTTC
NA	TRBJ2-6	TRBV10-2	18	many	CASGPWTSPLSGANVLTF	TGCGCCAGCGGACCATGGACATCGCCTCTCTCTGGGGCCAACGTCCTGACTTTC
NA	TRBJ2-3	TRBV15	13	NA	CATSRDLADTQYF	TGTGCCACCAGCAGAGATCTCGCAGATACGCAGTATTTT
NA	TRBJ2-3	TRBV7-3	14	NA	CASSHPSRGDTQYF	TGTGCCAGCAGCCACCCCTCGAGGGGTGATACGCAGTATTTT
NA	TRBJ2-5	TRBV7-3	17	NA	CASSWSTGWGGEETQHF	TGCGCCAGCAGCTGGTCGACAGGGTGGGGGGGTGAAGAGACCCAGCACTTC
TRBD1	TRBJ2-7	TRBV19	13	NA	CASSTRQGDEQYF	TGTGCCAGTAGTACCCGACAGGGGGACGAGCAGTACTTC